These T cell receptor beta chains were read from a single sample in a study of immune evolution from preneoplasia to lung adenocarcinoma. Clones were read by immunoSEQ multiplex PCR, and TCRdb kept only the in-frame ones, dropping some. The data show 14,000 or so clones, roughly 87% seen once. Sequenced sample: FFPE lung adenocarcinoma in situ tissue. The receptors originated from a donor aged 70 or over with lung adenocarcinoma. Both conserved end residues are part of each CDR3. A D gene is named only where the DNA matches it firmly. Where a row states a size, it is once, few, many or the class of an expanded clone; other rows omit it.

j_call d_call clone_size v_call cdr3_aa cdr3_nt
TRBJ1-1 NA NA TRBV6-5 CASSYGGMETEAFF TGTGCCAGCAGTTATGGAGGCATGGAAACTGAAGCTTTCTTT
TRBJ2-1 NA NA TRBV6-5 CASSYSRASGEQFF TGTGCCAGCAGTTACTCGAGAGCGTCCGGTGAGCAGTTCTTC
TRBJ2-3 TRBD1 once TRBV6-5 CASSYSMDRGDTQYF TGTGCCAGCAGTTACTCGATGGACAGGGGGGATACGCAGTATTTT
TRBJ2-7 NA once TRBV6-5 CASRLGTIGEQYF TGTGCCAGCCGGCTGGGGACGATCGGCGAGCAGTACTTC
TRBJ1-1 NA NA TRBV7-2 CASSFSGLGEAFF TGTGCCAGCAGCTTTTCCGGGTTGGGTGAAGCTTTCTTT
TRBJ2-5 NA NA TRBV2 CASSPNQETQYF TGTGCCAGCAGCCCCAACCAAGAGACCCAGTACTTC
TRBJ1-2 TRBD1 NA TRBV28 CASSAGTGGLRDGYTF TGTGCCAGCAGTGCGGGGACAGGGGGGCTTCGCGATGGCTACACCTTC
TRBJ1-5 NA once TRBV19 CASSGAYNQPQHF TGTGCCAGTAGTGGGGCGTACAATCAGCCCCAGCATTTT
TRBJ2-3 NA NA TRBV5-6 CASSLTGITDTQYF TGTGCCAGCAGCTTGACGGGAATCACAGATACGCAGTATTTT
TRBJ2-5 TRBD2 NA TRBV9 CASTIFGDGGSCETQYF TGTGCCAGCACGATTTTCGGGGATGGCGGGAGCTGTGAGACCCAGTACTTC
TRBJ1-1 NA NA TRBV7-9 CASSVRVYTEAFF TGTGCCAGCAGCGTTAGGGTCTACACTGAAGCTTTCTTT
TRBJ2-2 NA NA TRBV5-1 CASSPLGGSNTGELFF TGCGCCAGCAGCCCTCTTGGGGGGTCGAACACCGGGGAGCTGTTTTTT
TRBJ2-2 NA NA TRBV4-1 CASSQDGVSNTGELFF TGCGCCAGCAGCCAAGATGGCGTGTCGAACACCGGGGAGCTGTTTTTT
TRBJ1-2 NA NA TRBV2 CASGVAGYTF TGTGCCAGCGGGGTAGCTGGCTACACCTTC
TRBJ1-1 NA few TRBV11-2 CASSLMAGDTEAFF TGTGCCAGCAGCTTAATGGCTGGGGACACTGAAGCTTTCTTT
TRBJ2-1 TRBD2 NA TRBV27 CASSPRLAGAVGFSYNEQFF TGTGCCAGCAGTCCGCGACTAGCGGGAGCGGTGGGTTTTTCCTACAATGAGCAGTTCTTC